One and the same sample provided the 5 T cell receptor beta chains below, sequenced in a study of cytomegalovirus exposure and HLA in healthy donors. The PCR used 60 Vbeta and 13 Jbeta primers. Profiling relied on immunoSEQ multiplex PCR, and the TCRdb table lists in-frame clones only, not all of them. This sample yields over 80,000 clones, of which 70% to 75% are seen a single time; more than 15% belongs to the top ten. Sequenced: PBMCs. Every receptor here comes from a woman aged 18-29 years in good health and CMV-seropositive.

Written as DNA, the CDR3 is TGTGCCAGCTCACCACGGGACTCGAGCTCCTATAATTCACCCCTCCACTTT. Protein: CASSPRDSSSYNSPLHF. This sequence joins TRBV18 and TRBJ1-6; D might be TRBD1 (5 bases). The CDR3 loop spans 17 amino acids. V lost 1 base and J 0 bases, leaving 10 bases between the germline ends. Germline V gene lookup returns CDR1 KGHSH and CDR2 LQKENI.

This chain uses TRBV6-1 with TRBJ1-2; 7 bases fit TRBD1. This CDR3 comprises 14 residues. Germline CDR1 MNHNS, CDR2 SASEGT. The trim removed 2 bases at V and 4 bases at J, leaving 4 bases unmatched. For the CDR3, the DNA is TGTGCCAGCAGTGAACTGACAGGGACCTATGGCTACACCTTC. Its translation: CASSELTGTYGYTF.

This clone was seen a few times. The chain joins TRBV12-2 to TRBJ2-7; the table names TRBD1, a call not compared with the DNA. TRBV12-2 is a documented pseudogene. The CDR3 runs to 16 residues. The CDR3 sequence: CASRLLGQVYSYEQYF. Here the CDR3 DNA reads TGTGCAAGTCGCCTCCTCGGACAGGTTTACTCCTACGAGCAGTACTTC.

V gene TRBV4-3 combines with J gene TRBJ1-3, with D hard to call. CDR1 is LGHNA and CDR2 is YSLEER in the germline V gene. The CDR3 is 14 amino acids. V lost 0 bases and J lost 8, with 11 bases in between. This CDR3 reads CASSQESRGYTIYF. The CDR3, as DNA: TGCGCCAGCAGCCAAGAGAGCCGGGGATACACCATATATTTT.

The genes are TRBV19 and TRBJ1-3, with D possibly being TRBD1 (6 bases). This CDR3 has 14 amino acids. Trimming pared 5 bases from V and 2 bases from J, leaving 10 bases between. Germline V gene data show CDR1 as LNHDA and CDR2 as SQIVND (reference sequence). In nucleotides, the CDR3 is TGTGCCAGTAGTCACAGGGAACCTGGAAACACCATATATTTT. Translating gives CASSHREPGNTIYF.